Below are 31 T cell receptor beta chains sequenced from a single sample in a study of blood T cell repertoires in COVID-19. Assay used: immunoSEQ multiplex PCR; TCRdb lists only in-frame clones, some missing. Here the sample spans roughly 170,000 clones, 80% to 90% being singletons. Sequencing was done on a sample of PBMCs or T cells enriched from blood (not recorded which). The receptors come from a woman aged 45-60 years in a cohort exposed to, infected with or recovered from COVID-19 (not recorded which).

Here the CDR3 DNA reads TGTGCCACACAGGGACAGAACTATGGCTACACCTTC. Encoded protein: CATQGQNYGYTF. The chain employs TRBV3-1 (or the pseudogene TRBV3-2) and TRBJ1-2; 7 bases agree with TRBD1. CDR3 length equals 12 residues. The germline CDR1 and CDR2 sequences are LGHDT and YNNKEL (reference sequence). After removal of 10 bases from V and 2 bases from J, the junction contained 4 bases not matched to a gene.

This rearrangement joins TRBV7-2 to TRBJ2-1; maybe TRBD2 (7 bases). This CDR3 region has 17 residues. CDR1 and CDR2 (germline): SGHTA, FQGNSA. V was pared by 5 bases and J by 7 bases, with 24 bases between. Here the CDR3 DNA reads TGTGCCAGCAGCCTTTGGGGGCTTGGGGCGGGACTAAATGAGCAGTTCTTC. As protein: CASSLWGLGAGLNEQFF.

This chain uses TRBV5-4 with TRBJ2-2; 14 bases agree with TRBD2. The CDR3 has 16 amino acids. Germline lookup yields CDR1 SGHNT and CDR2 YYREEE (reference sequence). Germline trimming cut 4 bases from V and 5 bases from J; bases unmatched to any gene: 4. The DNA for the CDR3 is TGTGCCAGCAGCCCGACTAGCGGGGGGGCGACCGGGGAGCTGTTTTTT. It encodes CASSPTSGGATGELFF.

This clone appeared a single time. The chain joins TRBV5-1 to TRBJ2-1; no firm D call. Trimming took off 0 bases at V and 9 bases at J, with 16 bases between the two ends. CDR1 SGHRS and CDR2 YFSETQ come from the germline V gene. There are 15 residues in the CDR3. Written as DNA, the CDR3 is TGCGCCAGCAGCTTGGAGGTGTTGGGTTCGGGTGAGCAGTTCTTC. This translates into CASSLEVLGSGEQFF.

The chain employs TRBV2 and TRBJ2-2; the match to TRBD1 covers 8 bases. Germline V gives CDR1 SNHLY, CDR2 FYNNEI. CDR3 length equals 15 residues. The trim removed 5 bases at V and 1 base at J, leaving 3 bases unmatched. The CDR3 bases are TGTGCCAGCAGTTGGACAGGGCGGAACACCGGGGAGCTGTTTTTT. The encoded protein is CASSWTGRNTGELFF.

The CDR3 loop is CASSLGWAGQSYNEQFF. CDR3 nucleotide sequence: TGTGCCAGCAGCTTAGGCTGGGCAGGACAATCCTACAATGAGCAGTTCTTC. The rearrangement links TRBV7-9 to TRBJ2-1; D might be TRBD1 (5 bases). This CDR3 has 17 residues. Trimming cost V 1 base and J 1 base, with 14 bases left between them. CDR1 is SEHNR and CDR2 is FQNEAQ in the germline V gene (reference sequence).

The genes are TRBV19 and TRBJ1-6; D might be TRBD1 (6 bases). Per the germline V gene, CDR1 is LNHDA and CDR2 is SQIVND (reference sequence). The CDR3 is 14 residues long. The germline V and J ends were trimmed by 2 bases and 4 bases, with 6 bases remaining between them. For the CDR3, the DNA is TGTGCCAGTAGTATAACAGGGTATAATTCACCCCTCCACTTT. Amino acids: CASSITGYNSPLHF.

The chain couples TRBV4-3 to TRBJ2-1; TRBD2 matches 8 bases. Trimming cost V 4 bases and J 9 bases; bases outside gene matches: 5. This CDR3 is 13 amino acids long. CDR1 and CDR2 from the germline V gene are LGHNA and YSLEER. The CDR3 loop is CASSRAGGGEQFF. For the CDR3, the DNA is TGCGCCAGCAGCCGTGCGGGGGGAGGTGAGCAGTTCTTC.

The gene calls are TRBV13 and TRBJ2-3; 8 positions agree with TRBD1. CDR1 and CDR2 (germline): PRHDT, FYEKMQ (reference sequence). V gave up 2 bases and J gave up 4 bases; unmatched junction bases: 5. The CDR3 consists of 15 residues. DNA of the CDR3: TGTGCCAGCAGCTTAAACAGGGGGTCCTCAGATACGCAGTATTTT. This gives the protein CASSLNRGSSDTQYF. Full variable domain (outside the CDR3, taken from reference TRBV13 and TRBJ2-3): AAGVIQSPRHLIKEKRETATLKCYPIPRHDTVYWYQQGPGQDPQFLISFYEKMQSDKGSIPDRFSAQQFSDYHSELNMSSLELGDSALYFCASSLNRGSSDTQYFGPGTRLTVL.

The rearrangement uses TRBV5-6 and TRBJ2-7, with a tentative D call TRBD1 (5 bases). CDR1 SGHDT and CDR2 YYEEEE come from the germline V gene. V dropped 1 base and J dropped 2 bases, with 13 bases sitting between them. The CDR3 loop spans 15 amino acids. CDR3 nucleotides: TGTGCCAGCAGCTTGAACCCCCGACAGACCTACGAGCAGTACTTC. Its translation: CASSLNPRQTYEQYF.

V gene TRBV14 combines with J gene TRBJ1-3; D ambiguous. The V gene's germline CDR1 is SGHDN and CDR2 FVKESK. Trimming removed 3 bases at V and 2 bases at J, with 11 bases between. CDR3 length: 15 amino acids. The CDR3 DNA reads TGTGCCAGCAGCCACCCGACAAGCACTGGAAACACCATATATTTT. Its translation is CASSHPTSTGNTIYF.

This clone was detected a few times. The chain joins TRBV7-9 to TRBJ2-7, with D possibly being TRBD2 (6 bases). This CDR3 has 15 amino acids. Trimming removed 0 bases at V and 4 bases at J, with 13 bases between. Germline CDR1 reads SEHNR; CDR2 reads FQNEAQ (reference sequence). The CDR3 sequence is CASSLAGTVSYEQYF. Written as DNA, the CDR3 is TGTGCCAGCAGCTTAGCCGGGACTGTCTCGTACGAGCAGTACTTC.

The CDR3, as DNA: TGTGCCAGCAGTTATGGGGGGAGCGCAGATACGCAGTATTTT. The encoded protein is CASSYGGSADTQYF. The chain combines TRBV6-6 with TRBJ2-3; possible D gene TRBD2, 6 bases. CDR1 and CDR2 from the germline V gene are MNHNY and SVGAGI (reference sequence). Trimming removed 3 bases from V and 4 bases from J, with 11 bases in between. The CDR3 totals 14 residues.

The CDR3 spells CASSLGQGAKVETQYF. CDR3 in DNA: TGTGCCAGCAGCTTAGGACAGGGGGCGAAGGTGGAGACCCAGTACTTC. The chain combines TRBV7-9 with TRBJ2-5, with 10 bases identical to TRBD1. Germline CDR1 reads SEHNR; CDR2 reads FQNEAQ (reference sequence). V was pared by 1 base and J by 5 bases, with 7 bases of the junction left unmatched. The CDR3 contains 16 residues.

V is TRBV5-5 and J is TRBJ1-6; D is undetermined. The CDR3 sequence is 14 residues long. V was clipped by 5 bases and J by 8 bases, with 14 bases between them. Germline V gives CDR1 SGHKS, CDR2 YYEKEE (reference sequence). For the CDR3, the DNA is TGTGCCAGCAGTTCAATTGGGGAGCATTCACCCCTCCACTTT. Amino acid sequence: CASSSIGEHSPLHF.

The V gene is TRBV9, the J gene TRBJ2-7; 8 nucleotides line up with TRBD1. This CDR3 comprises 16 residues. V was pared by 3 bases and J by 3 bases, with 11 bases of the junction left unmatched. Germline loops: CDR1 SGDLS, CDR2 YYNGEE. In nucleotides, the CDR3 is TGTGCCAGCAGCGCCGAGGGACAGGCGGACGTCTACGAGCAGTACTTC. This gives the protein CASSAEGQADVYEQYF.

The V and J genes are TRBV6-5 and TRBJ2-5; TRBD2 aligns across 9 bases. Germline V gene lookup returns CDR1 MNHEY and CDR2 SVGAGI. V dropped 6 bases and J dropped 4; count of bases not matched to a gene: 6. This CDR3 contains 14 residues. The CDR3 is CASRRGGGLETQYF. The CDR3 nucleotides read TGTGCCAGCAGACGCGGGGGGGGACTAGAGACCCAGTACTTC.

The chain joins TRBV5-4 to TRBJ2-1, with D tentatively TRBD2 (6 bases). V was trimmed by 6 bases and J by 4 bases, leaving 14 bases between them. Germline CDR1 SGHNT, CDR2 YYREEE (reference sequence). The CDR3 extends over 14 amino acids. DNA for the CDR3: TGTGCCAGCACCCGCGGGGCGGAATACAATGAGCAGTTCTTC. It is translated as CASTRGAEYNEQFF.

The rearrangement joins TRBV9 to TRBJ2-5, with 7 positions matching TRBD1. V gave up 0 bases and J gave up 5 bases; unmatched junction bases: 7. This CDR3 is built from 15 residues. The V gene's germline CDR1 is SGDLS and CDR2 YYNGEE. CDR3 sequence: CASSVAQGEWETQYF. CDR3 sequence (DNA): TGTGCCAGCAGCGTAGCGCAGGGGGAGTGGGAGACCCAGTACTTC.

This clone was seen a few times. The sample has other DNA sequences that encode this CDR3 too. The chain is built from TRBV19 and TRBJ2-7; 8 bases match TRBD1. Germline V gives CDR1 LNHDA, CDR2 SQIVND (reference sequence). The CDR3 is 14 residues long. With 3 bases clipped from V and 3 bases from J, the junction kept 4 bases outside the gene matches. The CDR3 protein is CASSIQGAIYEQYF. CDR3 in DNA: TGTGCCAGTAGTATTCAGGGGGCTATCTACGAGCAGTACTTC.

J is TRBJ2-7 and V is TRBV14, with TRBD2 as a possible D gene (5 bases). Germline-derived CDR1 and CDR2 are SGHDN and FVKESK. CDR3 length equals 14 residues. The V and J ends lost 4 bases and 3 bases respectively, with 13 bases between them. In nucleotides, the CDR3 is TGTGCCAGCAGCCGCATCCCGGGAATCTACGAGCAGTACTTC. This gives the protein CASSRIPGIYEQYF.

V and J are TRBV4-1 and TRBJ2-3; a possible D gene is TRBD1 (7 bases). The CDR3 runs to 16 residues. The V end was cut by 2 bases, the J end by 3 bases, with 15 bases between. Germline V gene lookup returns CDR1 MGHRA and CDR2 YSYEKL. The CDR3 loop is CASSQFGGGGTDTQYF. The DNA for the CDR3 is TGCGCCAGCAGCCAATTTGGAGGGGGCGGGACAGATACGCAGTATTTT.

V usage is TRBV4-1 and J usage is TRBJ1-3; perhaps TRBD1 as D (5 bases). The CDR3 runs 14 residues. Trimming shortened V by 1 base and J by 2 bases, and 6 bases separated the two germline ends. CDR1 and CDR2 from the germline V gene are MGHRA and YSYEKL. The CDR3 DNA reads as TGCGCCAGCAGCCAAGTAGGGGCTGGAAACACCATATATTTT. This translates into CASSQVGAGNTIYF.

The genes are TRBV30 and TRBJ1-2, with 8 positions matching TRBD1. The CDR3 totals 13 residues. The V segment lost 4 bases and the J segment 6 bases; nucleotides outside the gene matches: 7. Germline-derived CDR1 and CDR2 are GTSNPN and SVGIG (reference sequence). The DNA for the CDR3 is TGTGCCTGGAATGACAGGGGTTATCATGGCTACACCTTC. Its protein product is CAWNDRGYHGYTF.

This clone showed up just once. The gene calls are TRBV5-4 and TRBJ1-2; D not resolved. V was trimmed by 4 bases and J by 13 bases, leaving 20 bases between them. Germline V gene data show CDR1 as SGHNT and CDR2 as YYREEE (reference sequence). There are 13 residues in the CDR3. Written as DNA, the CDR3 is TGTGCCAGCAGCCGGGAGCCCGGGCCCCCAAGCACCTTC. Amino acid sequence: CASSREPGPPSTF.

This rearrangement joins TRBV28 to TRBJ2-1, with TRBD1 matching over 7 bases. Germline V gene sequence: CDR1 MDHEN, CDR2 SYDVKM. The junction had 13 bases not matched to a gene; V was cut back by 10 bases and J by 4 bases. The CDR3 runs 15 residues. The CDR3 DNA sequence: TGTGCCACTTGGACCGGGACAGAAGTTTACAATGAGCAGTTCTTC. Translating gives CATWTGTEVYNEQFF.

This chain links TRBV28 with TRBJ2-1; possible D gene TRBD2, 6 bases. V lost 4 bases and J 3 bases, leaving 16 bases between the germline ends. The CDR3 consists of 16 residues. The germline V gene encodes CDR1 MDHEN and CDR2 SYDVKM. CDR3 bases: TGTGCCAGCAGTTCCTTGACGGGAGATCACTACAATGAGCAGTTCTTC. This gives the protein CASSSLTGDHYNEQFF. The full variable domain, rest sourced from reference TRBV28 and TRBJ2-1, is DVKVTQSSRYLVKRTGEKVFLECVQDMDHENMFWYRQDPGLGLRLIYFSYDVKMKEKGDIPEGYSVSREKKERFSLILESASTNQTSMYLCASSSLTGDHYNEQFFGPGTRLTVL.

The chain links TRBV7-9 to TRBJ2-1; TRBD2 matches at 14 bases. J lost 5 bases, V lost 4 bases, and 1 base had no gene match. Germline V gene data show CDR1 as SEHNR and CDR2 as FQNEAQ (reference sequence). The CDR3 runs to 15 residues. The CDR3 region has the DNA TGTGCCAGCAGCTCGGGACTAGCGGGGGACAATGAGCAGTTCTTC. Encoded protein: CASSSGLAGDNEQFF.

This clone was picked up one time. The chain combines TRBV19 with TRBJ2-4; D gene unclear. V was shortened by 4 bases and J by 10 bases, with 11 bases between the two germline ends. The CDR3 spans 12 residues. Germline-derived CDR1 and CDR2 are LNHDA and SQIVND (reference sequence). Here the CDR3 reads CASSNELLIQYF. CDR3 DNA sequence: TGTGCCAGTAGTAACGAACTGCTAATTCAGTACTTC.

This clone was counted a single time. This rearrangement joins TRBV27 to TRBJ2-5; a possible D gene is TRBD2 (6 bases). The germline V and J ends were trimmed by 0 bases and 4 bases, with 21 bases remaining between them. The CDR3 runs 18 residues. In germline, CDR1 is MNHEY, CDR2 SMNVEV (reference sequence). The DNA of the CDR3 is TGTGCCAGCAGTTTATCGCTACATGGGTCCCGCGGGGCAGAGACCCAGTACTTC. The encoded protein is CASSLSLHGSRGAETQYF.

The chain joins TRBV7-2 to TRBJ2-1; 10 nucleotides agree with TRBD2. The CDR3 loop spans 17 amino acids. Germline CDR1 SGHTA, CDR2 FQGNSA. The trim removed 5 bases at V and 6 bases at J, leaving 13 bases unmatched. The CDR3 reads CASSGVRGTSDPNEQFF. In nucleotides, the CDR3 is TGTGCCAGCAGCGGGGTCCGGGGGACTAGCGACCCCAATGAGCAGTTCTTC.